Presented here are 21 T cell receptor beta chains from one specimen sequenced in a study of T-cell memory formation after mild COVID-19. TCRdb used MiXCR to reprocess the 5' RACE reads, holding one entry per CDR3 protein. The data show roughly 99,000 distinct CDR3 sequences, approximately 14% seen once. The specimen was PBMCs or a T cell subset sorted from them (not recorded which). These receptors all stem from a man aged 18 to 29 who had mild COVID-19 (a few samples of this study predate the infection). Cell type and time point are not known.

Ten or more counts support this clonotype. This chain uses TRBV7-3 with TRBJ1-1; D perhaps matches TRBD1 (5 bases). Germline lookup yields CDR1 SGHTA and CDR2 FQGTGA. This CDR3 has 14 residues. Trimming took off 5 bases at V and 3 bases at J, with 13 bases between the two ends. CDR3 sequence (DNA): TGTGCCAGCAGCCCCGGTGGGGGATACACTGAAGCTTTCTTT. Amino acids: CASSPGGGYTEAFF. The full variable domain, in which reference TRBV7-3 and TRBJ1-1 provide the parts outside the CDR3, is GAGVSQTPSNKVTEKGKYVELRCDPISGHTALYWYRQSLGQGPEFLIYFQGTGAADDSGLPNDRFFAVRPEGSVSTLKIQRTERGDSAVYLCASSPGGGYTEAFFGQGTRLTVV.

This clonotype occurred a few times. The CDR3: CATSKDRVDEKLFF. CDR3 in DNA: TGTGCCACCAGCAAAGACAGGGTCGACGAAAAACTGTTTTTT. This rearrangement joins TRBV15 to TRBJ1-4; 7 nucleotides align to TRBD1. The V gene end was trimmed by 4 bases and the J gene end by 8 bases; junction bases not matched to a gene: 7. The germline V gene has CDR1 LNHNV and CDR2 YYDKDF (reference sequence). This CDR3 has 14 amino acids. Full variable domain (remainder filled in from reference TRBV15 and TRBJ1-4): DAMVIQNPRYQVTQFGKPVTLSCSQTLNHNVMYWYQQKSSQAPKLLFHYYDKDFNNEADTPDNFQSRRPNTSFCFLDIRSPGLGDTAMYLCATSKDRVDEKLFFGSGTQLSVL.

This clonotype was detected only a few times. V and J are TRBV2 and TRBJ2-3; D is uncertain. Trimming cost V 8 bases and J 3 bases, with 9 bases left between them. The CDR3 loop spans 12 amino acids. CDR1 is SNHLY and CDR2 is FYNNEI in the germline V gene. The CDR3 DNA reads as TGTGCCAGCGACCCGGCAACAGATACGCAGTATTTT. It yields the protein CASDPATDTQYF.

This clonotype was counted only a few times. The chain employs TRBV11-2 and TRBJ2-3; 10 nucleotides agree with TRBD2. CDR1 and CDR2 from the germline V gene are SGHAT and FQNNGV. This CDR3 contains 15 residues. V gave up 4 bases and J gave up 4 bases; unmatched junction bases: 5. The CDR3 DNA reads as TGTGCCAGCAGCTCTAGCGGGGGCATCGCAGATACGCAGTATTTT. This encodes CASSSSGGIADTQYF.

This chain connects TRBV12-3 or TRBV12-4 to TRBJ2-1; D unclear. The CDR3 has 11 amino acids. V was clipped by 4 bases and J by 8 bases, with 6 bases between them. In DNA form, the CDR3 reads TGTGCCAGCAGTTATACGGATGAGCAGTTCTTC. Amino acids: CASSYTDEQFF.

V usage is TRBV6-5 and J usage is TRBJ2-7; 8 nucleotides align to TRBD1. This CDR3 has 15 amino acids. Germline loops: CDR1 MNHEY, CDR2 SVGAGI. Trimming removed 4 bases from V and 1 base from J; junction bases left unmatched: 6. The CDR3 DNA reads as TGTGCCAGCAGTTCCCCCCGGACAGGGTCCTACGAGCAGTACGTC. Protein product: CASSSPRTGSYEQYV.

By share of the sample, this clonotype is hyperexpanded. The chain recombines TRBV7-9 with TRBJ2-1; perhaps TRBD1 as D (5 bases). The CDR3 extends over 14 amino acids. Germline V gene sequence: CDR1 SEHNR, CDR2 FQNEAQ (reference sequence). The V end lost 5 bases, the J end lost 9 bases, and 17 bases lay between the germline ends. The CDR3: CASSPRAGKGEQFF. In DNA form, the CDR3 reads TGTGCCAGCAGCCCAAGGGCAGGGAAGGGTGAGCAGTTCTTC.

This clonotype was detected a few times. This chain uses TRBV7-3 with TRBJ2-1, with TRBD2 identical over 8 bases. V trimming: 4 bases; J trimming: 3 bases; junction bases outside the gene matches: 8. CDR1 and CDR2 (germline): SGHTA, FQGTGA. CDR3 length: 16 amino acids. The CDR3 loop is CASSWIAGGDYNEQFF. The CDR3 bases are TGTGCCAGCAGCTGGATTGCGGGGGGCGACTACAATGAGCAGTTCTTC.

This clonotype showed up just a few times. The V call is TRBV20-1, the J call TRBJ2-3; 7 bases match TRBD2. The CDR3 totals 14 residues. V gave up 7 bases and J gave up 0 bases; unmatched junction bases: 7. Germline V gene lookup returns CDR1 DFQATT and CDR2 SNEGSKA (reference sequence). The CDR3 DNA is TGCAGTGTTATACTAGCGCTTAGCACAGATACGCAGTATTTT. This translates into CSVILALSTDTQYF.

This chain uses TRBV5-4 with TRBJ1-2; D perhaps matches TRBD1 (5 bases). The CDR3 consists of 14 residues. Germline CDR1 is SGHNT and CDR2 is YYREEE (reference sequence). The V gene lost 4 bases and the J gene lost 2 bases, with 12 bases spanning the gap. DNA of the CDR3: TGTGCCAGCAGCATGGCGGGGACCAACTATGGCTACACCTTC. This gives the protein CASSMAGTNYGYTF.

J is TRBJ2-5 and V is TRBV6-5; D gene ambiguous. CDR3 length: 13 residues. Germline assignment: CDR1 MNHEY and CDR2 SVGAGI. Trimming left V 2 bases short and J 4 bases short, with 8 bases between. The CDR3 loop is CASSYGVSETQYF. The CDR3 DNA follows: TGTGCCAGCAGTTACGGCGTGTCAGAGACCCAGTACTTC.

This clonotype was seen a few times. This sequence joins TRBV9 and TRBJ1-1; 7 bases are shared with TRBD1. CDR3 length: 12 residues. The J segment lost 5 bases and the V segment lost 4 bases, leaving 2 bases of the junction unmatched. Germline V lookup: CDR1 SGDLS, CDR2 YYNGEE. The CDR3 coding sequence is TGTGCCAGCAGCAACAGGGGTACTGAAGCTTTCTTT. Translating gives CASSNRGTEAFF. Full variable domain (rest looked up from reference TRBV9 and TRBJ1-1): DSGVTQTPKHLITATGQRVTLRCSPRSGDLSVYWYQQSLDQGLQFLIQYYNGEERAKGNILERFSAQQFPDLHSELNLSSLELGDSALYFCASSNRGTEAFFGQGTRLTVV.

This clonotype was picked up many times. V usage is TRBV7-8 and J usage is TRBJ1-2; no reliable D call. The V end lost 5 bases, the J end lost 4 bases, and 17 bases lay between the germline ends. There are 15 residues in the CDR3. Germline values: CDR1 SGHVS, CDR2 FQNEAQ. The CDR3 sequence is CASSLRASPVYGYTF. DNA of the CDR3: TGTGCCAGCAGCCTCCGGGCCAGCCCCGTCTATGGCTACACCTTC.

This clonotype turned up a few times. This chain's CDR3 is CASSSDMFYEQYF. The CDR3 bases are TGTGCCAGCAGTTCGGACATGTTCTACGAGCAGTACTTC. The chain combines TRBV12-3 or TRBV12-4 with TRBJ2-7; D possibly corresponds to TRBD1 (5 bases). Trimming removed 4 bases at V and 3 bases at J, with 10 bases between. CDR3 length: 13 residues.

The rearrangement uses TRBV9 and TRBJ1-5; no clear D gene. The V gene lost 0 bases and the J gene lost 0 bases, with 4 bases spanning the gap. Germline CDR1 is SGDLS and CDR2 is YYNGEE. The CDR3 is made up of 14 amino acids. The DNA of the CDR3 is TGTGCCAGCAGCGTAGGCCCTAGCAATCAGCCCCAGCATTTT. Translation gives CASSVGPSNQPQHF.

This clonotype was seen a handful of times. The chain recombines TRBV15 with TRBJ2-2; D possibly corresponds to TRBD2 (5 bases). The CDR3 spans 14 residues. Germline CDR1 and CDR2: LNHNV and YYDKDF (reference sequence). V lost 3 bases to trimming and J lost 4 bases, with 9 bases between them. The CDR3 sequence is CATSSRGLTGELFF. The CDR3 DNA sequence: TGTGCCACCAGCAGCCGGGGTCTCACCGGGGAGCTGTTTTTT.

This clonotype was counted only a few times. This chain's CDR3 is CASSQGRVSSYNSPLHF. CDR3 sequence (DNA): TGCGCCAGCAGCCAAGGGAGGGTGAGCTCCTATAATTCACCCCTCCACTTT. The chain joins TRBV4-1 to TRBJ1-6; D remains unclear. The germline gives CDR1 MGHRA, CDR2 YSYEKL. The CDR3 contains 17 residues. The germline V and J ends were trimmed by 1 base and 0 bases, with 10 bases remaining between them.

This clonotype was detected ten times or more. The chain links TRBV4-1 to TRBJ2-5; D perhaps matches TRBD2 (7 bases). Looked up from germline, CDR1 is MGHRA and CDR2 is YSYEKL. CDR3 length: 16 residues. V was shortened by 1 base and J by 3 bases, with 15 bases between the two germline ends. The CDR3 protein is CASSQGYGGQKETQYF. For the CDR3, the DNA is TGCGCCAGCAGCCAAGGTTACGGGGGGCAAAAAGAGACCCAGTACTTC.

The CDR3 nucleotides read TGTGCCAGCAGCGTCCCGGGCGGGGGATCAGCCGGGGAGCTGTTTTTT. It specifies CASSVPGGGSAGELFF. This chain links TRBV9 with TRBJ2-2, with TRBD2 identical over 7 bases. Germline V gene sequence: CDR1 SGDLS, CDR2 YYNGEE. The junction had 10 bases not matched to a gene; V was cut back by 2 bases and J by 6 bases. The CDR3 has 16 amino acids.

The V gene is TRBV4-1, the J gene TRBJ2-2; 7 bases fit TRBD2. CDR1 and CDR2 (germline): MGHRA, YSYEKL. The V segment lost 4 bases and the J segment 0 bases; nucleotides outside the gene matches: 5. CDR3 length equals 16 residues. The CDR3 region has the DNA TGCGCCAGCAGCCGCGGGGGACTGACGAACACCGGGGAGCTGTTTTTT. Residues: CASSRGGLTNTGELFF.

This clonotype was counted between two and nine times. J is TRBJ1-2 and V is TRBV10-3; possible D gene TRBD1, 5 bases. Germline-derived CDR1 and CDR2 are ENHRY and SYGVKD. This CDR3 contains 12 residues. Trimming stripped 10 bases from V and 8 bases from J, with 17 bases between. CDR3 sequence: CATRERTGGYTF. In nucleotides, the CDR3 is TGTGCCACCAGGGAACGGACGGGGGGCTACACCTTC.